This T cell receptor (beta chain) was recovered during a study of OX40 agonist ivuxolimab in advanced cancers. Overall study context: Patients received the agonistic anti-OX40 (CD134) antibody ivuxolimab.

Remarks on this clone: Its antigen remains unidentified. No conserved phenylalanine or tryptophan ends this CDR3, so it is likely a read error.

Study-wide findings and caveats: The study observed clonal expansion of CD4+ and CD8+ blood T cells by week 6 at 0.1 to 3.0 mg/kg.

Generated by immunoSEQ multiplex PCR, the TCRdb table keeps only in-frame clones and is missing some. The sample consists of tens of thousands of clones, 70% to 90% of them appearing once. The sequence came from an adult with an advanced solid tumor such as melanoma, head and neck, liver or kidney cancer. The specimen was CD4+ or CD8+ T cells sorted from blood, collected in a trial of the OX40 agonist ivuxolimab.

This chain's CDR3 is CASSSNRVDGYTS. The CDR3 DNA is TGCGCCAGCAGCTCGAACAGGGTCGATGGCTACACCTCC. The rearrangement uses TRBV5-1 and TRBJ1-2; perhaps TRBD1 as D (6 bases). V gave up 3 bases and J gave up 6 bases, with 12 bases separating them. This CDR3 spans 13 amino acids. The V gene's germline CDR1 is SGHRS and CDR2 YFSETQ.